The present T cell receptor (beta chain) was sequenced within a study of cytomegalovirus exposure and HLA in healthy donors. In its sample, this clone was seen a few times. CDR1 is SGHRS, CDR2 YFSETQ, per germline. With V trimmed by 0 bases and J by 2 bases, 10 bases remained unmatched. The CDR3 is 19 amino acids. The primer mix had 60 Vbeta and 13 Jbeta primers. The method was immunoSEQ multiplex PCR; TCRdb's version includes in-frame clones alone and lacks a portion of them. The sample holds about 110,000 clones; around 64% are singletons and the top ten take 2% to 2.5%. The clonotype originates from a woman aged 25-40 years in good health and CMV-seronegative. Sequenced: PBMCs. This rearrangement joins TRBV5-1 to TRBJ2-6; 8 positions agree with TRBD2. CDR3 region: CASSLGGLGSFTGANVLTF. The CDR3 region has the DNA TGCGCCAGCAGCTTGGGGGGACTAGGATCCTTTACTGGGGCCAACGTCCTGACTTTC.